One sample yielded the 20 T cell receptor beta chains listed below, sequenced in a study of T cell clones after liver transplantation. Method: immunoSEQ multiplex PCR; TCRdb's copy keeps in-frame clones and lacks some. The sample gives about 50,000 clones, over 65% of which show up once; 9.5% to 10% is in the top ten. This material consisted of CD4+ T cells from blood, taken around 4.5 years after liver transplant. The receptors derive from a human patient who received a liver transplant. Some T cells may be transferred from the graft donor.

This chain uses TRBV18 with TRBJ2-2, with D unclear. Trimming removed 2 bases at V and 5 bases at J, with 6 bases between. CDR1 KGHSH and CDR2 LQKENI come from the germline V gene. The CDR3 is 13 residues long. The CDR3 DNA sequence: TGTGCCAGCTCACCAACAGAGACCGGGGAGCTGTTTTTT. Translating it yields CASSPTETGELFF.

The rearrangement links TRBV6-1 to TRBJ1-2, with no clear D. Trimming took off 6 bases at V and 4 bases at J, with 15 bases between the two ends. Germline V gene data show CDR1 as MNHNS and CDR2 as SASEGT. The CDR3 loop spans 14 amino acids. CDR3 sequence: CASRGPERPYGYTF. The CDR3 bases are TGTGCCAGCAGGGGCCCCGAGAGACCCTATGGCTACACCTTC.

The CDR3 region has the DNA TGTGCCAGTAGTATAGCGGCTTCTTACTCTGGAAACACCATATATTTT. This gives the protein CASSIAASYSGNTIYF. The chain employs TRBV19 and TRBJ1-3; no definite D call. The CDR3 has 16 residues. Looked up from germline, CDR1 is LNHDA and CDR2 is SQIVND (reference sequence). V was clipped by 1 base and J by 0 bases, with 10 bases between them.

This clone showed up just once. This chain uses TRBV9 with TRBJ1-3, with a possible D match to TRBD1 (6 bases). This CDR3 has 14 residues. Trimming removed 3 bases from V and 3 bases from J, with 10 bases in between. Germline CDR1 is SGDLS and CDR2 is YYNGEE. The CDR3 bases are TGTGCCAGCAGCGAATCACAGGGTGGAAACACCATATATTTT. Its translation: CASSESQGGNTIYF.

The CDR3 here is CASSMAKEANAGYTF. CDR3 DNA: TGTGCCAGTAGTATGGCTAAAGAGGCTAACGCTGGCTACACCTTC. The chain is built from TRBV19 and TRBJ1-2; D not certain. The CDR3 length is 15 residues. Germline V lookup: CDR1 LNHDA, CDR2 SQIVND (reference sequence). V was pared by 3 bases and J by 7 bases, with 18 bases between. Full variable domain (rest looked up from reference TRBV19 and TRBJ1-2): DGGITQSPKYLFRKEGQNVTLSCEQNLNHDAMYWYRQDPGQGLRLIYYSQIVNDFQKGDIAEGYSVSREKKESFPLTVTSAQKNPTAFYLCASSMAKEANAGYTFGSGTRLTVV.

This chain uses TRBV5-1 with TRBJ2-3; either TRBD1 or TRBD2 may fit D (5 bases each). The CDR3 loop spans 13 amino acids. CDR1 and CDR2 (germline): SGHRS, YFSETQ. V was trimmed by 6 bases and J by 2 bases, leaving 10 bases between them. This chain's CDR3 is CASMEDNTDTQYF. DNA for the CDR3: TGCGCCAGCATGGAGGACAACACAGATACGCAGTATTTT.

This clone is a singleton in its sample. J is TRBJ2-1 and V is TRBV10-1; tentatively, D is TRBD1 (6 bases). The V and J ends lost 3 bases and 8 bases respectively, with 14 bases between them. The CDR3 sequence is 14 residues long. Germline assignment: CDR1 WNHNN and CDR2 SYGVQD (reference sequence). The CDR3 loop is CASSDSRGIDEQFF. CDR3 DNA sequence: TGCGCCAGCAGTGATTCCAGGGGCATCGATGAGCAGTTCTTC.

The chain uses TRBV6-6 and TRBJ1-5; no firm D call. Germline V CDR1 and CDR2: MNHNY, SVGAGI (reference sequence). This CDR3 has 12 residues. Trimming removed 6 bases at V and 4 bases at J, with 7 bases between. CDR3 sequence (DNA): TGTGCCAGCAGGTCATTTAATCAGCCCCAGCATTTT. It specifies CASRSFNQPQHF.

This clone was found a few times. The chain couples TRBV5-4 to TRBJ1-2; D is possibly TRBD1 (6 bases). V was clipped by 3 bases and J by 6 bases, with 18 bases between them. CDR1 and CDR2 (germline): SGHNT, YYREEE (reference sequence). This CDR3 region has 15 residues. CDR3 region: CASSSGTSRFDGYTF. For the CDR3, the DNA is TGTGCCAGCAGCTCCGGGACAAGTCGGTTTGATGGCTACACCTTC.

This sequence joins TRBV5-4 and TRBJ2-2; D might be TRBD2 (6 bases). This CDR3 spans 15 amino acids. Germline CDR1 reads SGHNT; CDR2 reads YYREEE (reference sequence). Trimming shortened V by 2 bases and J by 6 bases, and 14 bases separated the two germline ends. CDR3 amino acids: CASSFGGDSSGELFF. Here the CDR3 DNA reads TGTGCCAGCAGCTTCGGAGGGGATAGCTCCGGGGAGCTGTTTTTT.

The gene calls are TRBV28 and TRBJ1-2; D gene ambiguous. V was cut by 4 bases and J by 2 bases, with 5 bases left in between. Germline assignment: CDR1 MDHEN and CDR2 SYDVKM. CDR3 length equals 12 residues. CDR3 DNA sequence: TGTGCCAGCAGTTACCTGAACTATGGCTACACCTTC. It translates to CASSYLNYGYTF.

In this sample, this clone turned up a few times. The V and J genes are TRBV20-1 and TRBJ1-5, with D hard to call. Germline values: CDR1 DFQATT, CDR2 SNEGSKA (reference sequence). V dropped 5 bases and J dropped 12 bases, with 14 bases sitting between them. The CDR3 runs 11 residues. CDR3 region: CSAGRATLQHF. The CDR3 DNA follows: TGCAGTGCTGGCCGGGCGACGCTCCAGCATTTT.

CDR3 DNA sequence: TGTGCTAGTGGTTTGGGACCTGGGACTAGCGGGGGGGCCGGAGAGACCCAGTACTTC. Its translation is CASGLGPGTSGGAGETQYF. The V and J genes are TRBV12-5 and TRBJ2-5; 16 bases align to TRBD2. Germline-derived CDR1 and CDR2 are LGHNT and FRNRAP. The CDR3 covers 19 residues. The V segment lost 1 base and the J segment 4 bases; nucleotides outside the gene matches: 9.

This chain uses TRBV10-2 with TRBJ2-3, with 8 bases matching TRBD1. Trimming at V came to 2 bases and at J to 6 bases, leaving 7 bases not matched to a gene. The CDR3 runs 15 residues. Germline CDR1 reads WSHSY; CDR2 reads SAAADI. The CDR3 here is CASSEGQGALDTQYF. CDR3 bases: TGCGCCAGCAGTGAGGGGCAGGGGGCCCTCGATACGCAGTATTTT.

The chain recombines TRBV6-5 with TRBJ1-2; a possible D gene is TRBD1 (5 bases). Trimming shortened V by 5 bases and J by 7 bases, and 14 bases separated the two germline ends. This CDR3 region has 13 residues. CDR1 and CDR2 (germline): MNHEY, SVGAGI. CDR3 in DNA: TGTGCCAGCAGTCGGACAAGCGAGGGTGGCTACACCTTC. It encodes CASSRTSEGGYTF.

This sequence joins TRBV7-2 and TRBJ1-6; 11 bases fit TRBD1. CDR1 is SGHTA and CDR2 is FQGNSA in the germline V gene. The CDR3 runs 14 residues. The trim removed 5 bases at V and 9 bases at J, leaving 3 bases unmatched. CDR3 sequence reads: CASSAGTGGSPLHF. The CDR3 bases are TGTGCCAGCAGCGCCGGGACAGGGGGTTCACCCCTCCACTTT.

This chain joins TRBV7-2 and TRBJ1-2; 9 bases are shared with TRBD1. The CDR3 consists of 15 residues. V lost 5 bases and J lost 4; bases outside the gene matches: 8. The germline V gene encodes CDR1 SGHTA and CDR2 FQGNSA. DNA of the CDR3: TGTGCCAGCAGCACCGCGACAGGGGGTAGCTATGGCTACACCTTC. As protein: CASSTATGGSYGYTF.

The CDR3: CASSLTQNQPQHF. In nucleotides, the CDR3 is TGTGCCAGCAGCTTAACCCAAAATCAGCCCCAGCATTTT. This sequence joins TRBV7-8 and TRBJ1-5; D remains ambiguous. Germline CDR1 and CDR2: SGHVS and FQNEAQ. CDR3 length equals 13 residues. Deletions cut 2 bases from V and 4 bases from J, with 6 bases between.

The CDR3 nucleotides read TGTGCCAGCAGGGGCGCCTACTCCTACAATGAGCAGTTCTTC. Its protein is CASRGAYSYNEQFF. The chain couples TRBV28 to TRBJ2-1; D not certain. Germline CDR1 reads MDHEN; CDR2 reads SYDVKM. V gave up 6 bases and J gave up 0 bases, with 9 bases separating them. The CDR3 loop spans 14 amino acids.

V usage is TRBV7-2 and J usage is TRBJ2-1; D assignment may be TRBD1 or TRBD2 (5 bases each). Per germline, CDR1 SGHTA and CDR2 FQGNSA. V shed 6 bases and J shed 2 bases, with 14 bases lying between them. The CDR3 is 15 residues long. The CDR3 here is CASSRTRDPYNEQFF. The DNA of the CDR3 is TGTGCCAGCAGTCGAACCCGGGACCCCTACAATGAGCAGTTCTTC. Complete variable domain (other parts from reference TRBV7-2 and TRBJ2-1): GAGVSQSPSNKVTEKGKDVELRCDPISGHTALYWYRQSLGQGLEFLIYFQGNSAPDKSGLPSDRFSAERTGGSVSTLTIQRTQQEDSAVYLCASSRTRDPYNEQFFGPGTRLTVL.